The T cell receptor (beta chain) under discussion was sequenced for a study of shared clonotypes between healthy human individuals. Study details: Used for every donor were three CD4 naive, three CD4 memory, two CD8 naive and one CD8 memory plate. General study points: The small donor group covered limited genetic and exposure diversity. An effect of sequencing depth on clonotype sharing among donors was expected.

Points on this clone: Its antigen is not known.

CDR1 is MNHEY, CDR2 SMNVEV, per germline (reference sequence). The CDR3 consists of 15 residues. The V end was cut by 5 bases, the J end by 6 bases, with 17 bases between. Every subset's genomic DNA went evenly onto several immunoSEQ plates. Produced via immunoSEQ multiplex PCR; TCRdb's table is partial and in-frame only. The table records 1 million to 1.3 million clones, around 78% of them present only once. The source material was memory CD4+ T cells from PBMCs. Subset given: CD45RA-negative fraction. This chain connects TRBV27 to TRBJ1-5, with unresolved D. This receptor was obtained from a man aged 18 to 30 in good health. Some clones in this sample may be carry-over from other donors' samples. CDR3 coding DNA: TGTGCCAGCAGTCCGTTTGGGGTTGGATCTCAGCCCCAGCATTTT. Encoded protein: CASSPFGVGSQPQHF.